This T cell receptor (beta chain) was retrieved from a study of early T cells in non-severe SARS-CoV-2 infection. Study-level information: From unsorted whole blood, bulk RNA was sequenced, and the chains remained unpaired. Findings and limits, study-wide: Missing private and CD4 specificities, VDJdb matching favored anti-spike CD8 responses.

There are 19 residues in the CDR3. Germline V gene lookup returns CDR1 SGHVS and CDR2 FQNEAQ. Trimming took 0 bases from V and 7 from J; bases not matched to a gene: 18. Unique molecular identifiers were added to individual cDNA molecules. TCRdb reprocessed the 5' RACE reads with MiXCR, giving one entry per CDR3 protein. The sample contains about 50,000 distinct CDR3 sequences, 5.4% of which appear only once. In this sample, this clonotype turned up a few times. Its antigen remains unidentified. Sequencing was performed on whole blood, taken at baseline. This sequence joins TRBV7-8 and TRBJ2-3; 8 bases agree with TRBD2. The TCR was taken from an adult who was a healthcare worker with PCR-confirmed SARS-CoV-2 infection or an uninfected control (not recorded which). The CDR3 DNA reads as TGTGCCAGCAGCTTAGCGTCAAGGAGGGGTACTAGCGGTGACAATACGCAGTATTTT. Translating it yields CASSLASRRGTSGDNTQYF.